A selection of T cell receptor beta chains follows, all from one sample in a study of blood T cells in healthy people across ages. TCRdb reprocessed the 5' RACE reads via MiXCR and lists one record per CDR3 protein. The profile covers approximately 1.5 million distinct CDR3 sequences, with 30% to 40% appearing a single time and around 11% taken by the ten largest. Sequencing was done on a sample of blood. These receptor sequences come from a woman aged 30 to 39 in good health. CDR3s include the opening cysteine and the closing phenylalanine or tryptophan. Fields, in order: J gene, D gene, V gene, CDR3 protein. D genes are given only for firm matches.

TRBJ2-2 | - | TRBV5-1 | CASQKGRNTGELFF
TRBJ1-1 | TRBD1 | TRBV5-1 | CASSLGDREVTEAFF
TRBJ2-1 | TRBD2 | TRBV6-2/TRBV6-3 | CASYNALSGTYNEQFF
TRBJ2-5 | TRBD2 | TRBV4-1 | CASSQSLAGGVSETQYF
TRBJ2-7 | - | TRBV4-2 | CASSQDLGATGYEQYF
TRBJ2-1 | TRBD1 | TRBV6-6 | CASTSSRDRGNEQFF
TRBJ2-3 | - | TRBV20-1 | CSARDPGSYIDTQYF
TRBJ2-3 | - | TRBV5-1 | CASSLDQARSTDTQYF
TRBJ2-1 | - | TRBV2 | CASSRTQRGYNEQFF
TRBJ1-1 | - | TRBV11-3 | CASSLDSRVGTEAFF
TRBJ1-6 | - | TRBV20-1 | CSARELGDSPLHF
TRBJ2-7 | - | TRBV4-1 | CASSQVAGVYEQYF
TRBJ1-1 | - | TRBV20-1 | CSAREGGKNTEAFF
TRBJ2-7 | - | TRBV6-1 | CASLGRRGSYEQYF
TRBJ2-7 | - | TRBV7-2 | CASSPDSGFYDRYQQYF
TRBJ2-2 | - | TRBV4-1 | CASSPNGRAAGELFF
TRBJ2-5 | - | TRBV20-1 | CSARSPLGPLETQYF
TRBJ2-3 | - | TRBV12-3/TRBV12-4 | CASSLGPLSTDTQYF
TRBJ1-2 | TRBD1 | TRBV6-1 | CASAAGQGAYGYTF
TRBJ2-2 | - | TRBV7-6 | CASSSNVGGELFF
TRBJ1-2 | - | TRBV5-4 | CASSPEGRSNYGYTF
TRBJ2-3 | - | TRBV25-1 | CASSDPRVADTQYF
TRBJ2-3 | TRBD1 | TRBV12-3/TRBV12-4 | CASSPDRVLPDTQYF
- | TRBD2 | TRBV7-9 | CALKREAGEQYF
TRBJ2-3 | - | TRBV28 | CASSHELSTDTQYF
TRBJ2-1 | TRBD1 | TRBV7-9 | CASSLEGQGVYEQFF
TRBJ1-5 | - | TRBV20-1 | CSARDVGNDQPQHF
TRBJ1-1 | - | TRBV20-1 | CSARPSNVGAFF
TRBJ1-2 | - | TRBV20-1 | CSAHENYGYTF
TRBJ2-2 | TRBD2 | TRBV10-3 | CAISDGGRANTGELFF
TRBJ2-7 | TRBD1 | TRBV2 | CASSGTGGPSYEQYF
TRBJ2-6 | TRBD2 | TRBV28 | CASSSAGESSGANVLTF
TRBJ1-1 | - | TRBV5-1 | CASSPIGGLNTKAFF
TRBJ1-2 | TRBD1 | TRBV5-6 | CASTTIGQGHNRYGYTF
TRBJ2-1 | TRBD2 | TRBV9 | CASSVSSGSSNEQFF
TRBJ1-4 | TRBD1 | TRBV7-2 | CASLDRTTNEKLFF
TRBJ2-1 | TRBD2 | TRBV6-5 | CASRALAGRGGNNEQFF
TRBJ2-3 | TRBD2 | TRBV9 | CASSDRTSSDTQYF
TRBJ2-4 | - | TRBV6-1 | CASSVVTGAKNIQYF
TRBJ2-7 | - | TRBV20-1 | CSARDDARGYEQYF
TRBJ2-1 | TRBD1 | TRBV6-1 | CATDRVQPLYNEQFF
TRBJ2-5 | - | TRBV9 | CASSVMGLVQETQYF
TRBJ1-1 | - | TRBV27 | CASSPAAGNTEAFF
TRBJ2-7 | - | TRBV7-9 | CASSLARVGIESEQYF